The 11 T cell receptor beta chains below all came from one sample that was sequenced in a study of CD4 T cells in relation to SARS-CoV-2 and coronaviruses. For these TCRs, the target antigens are not known. Unexposed donor CD4+ T cells date from 2011-2018, before the COVID-19 pandemic. After ten to eleven days of culture, CD4+ T cells were isolated. Using immunoSEQ multiplex PCR, the repertoire was profiled, and TCRdb retains in-frame clones only, with some absent. The top ten clones hold about 20% of a sample with roughly 10,000 clones, about 68% of them seen once. Material for sequencing was CD4+ T cells from PBMCs, cultured in vitro. The receptors shown here come from a human donor in good health.

CDR3 in amino acids: CASSAAQTQTLAKNIQYF. CDR3 bases: TGCGCCAGCAGCGCAGCCCAGACCCAAACGCTAGCCAAAAACATTCAGTACTTC. This rearrangement joins TRBV5-1 to TRBJ2-4, with D unresolved. CDR3 length: 18 amino acids. V gave up 4 bases and J gave up 0 bases, with 20 bases separating them. Per germline, CDR1 SGHRS and CDR2 YFSETQ.

The chain couples TRBV19 to TRBJ2-3; 8 nucleotides agree with TRBD1. CDR3 length: 14 amino acids. CDR1 is LNHDA, CDR2 SQIVND, per germline (reference sequence). V shed 5 bases and J 3 bases; nucleotides not matched to a gene: 4. Written as DNA, the CDR3 is TGTGCCAGTAGTGGGACAGGTCCTACAGATACGCAGTATTTT. Residues: CASSGTGPTDTQYF.

The rearrangement joins TRBV27 to TRBJ1-2, with D possibly TRBD1 on 5 matching bases. The CDR3 runs 14 residues. V gave up 0 bases and J gave up 8 bases, with 13 bases separating them. Germline lookup yields CDR1 MNHEY and CDR2 SMNVEV (reference sequence). The CDR3: CASSLSWDGGGYTF. CDR3 coding DNA: TGTGCCAGCAGTTTATCTTGGGACGGTGGGGGCTACACCTTC.

DNA of the CDR3: TGTGCCAGTAGTATCCAGGGGGACGGCACAGATACGCAGTATTTT. Protein product: CASSIQGDGTDTQYF. The rearrangement uses TRBV19 and TRBJ2-3, with 7 bases lining up with TRBD1. J lost 1 base, V lost 3 bases, and 4 bases had no gene match. This CDR3 has 15 amino acids. The germline V gene has CDR1 LNHDA and CDR2 SQIVND (reference sequence).

V usage is TRBV6-5 and J usage is TRBJ1-6; the match to TRBD1 covers 8 bases. Germline trimming cut 6 bases from V and 10 bases from J; bases unmatched to any gene: 11. This CDR3 has 15 residues. The germline V gene has CDR1 MNHEY and CDR2 SVGAGI. The CDR3 here is CASSDAVRGQSPLHF. CDR3 bases: TGTGCCAGCAGCGACGCGGTCAGGGGGCAATCACCCCTCCACTTT.

This chain joins TRBV5-6 and TRBJ1-2, with a tentative D call TRBD1 (6 bases). CDR1 SGHDT and CDR2 YYEEEE come from the germline V gene. The germline V and J ends were trimmed by 2 bases and 8 bases, with 13 bases remaining between them. The CDR3 is 13 amino acids. The CDR3 region has the DNA TGTGCCAGCAGCTTTGCAGGGGTTCGGGGCTACACCTTC. It specifies CASSFAGVRGYTF.

This chain connects TRBV5-6 to TRBJ2-7; perhaps TRBD2 as D (5 bases). Between the trimmed V and J ends, which lost 2 bases and 1 base, there was a span of 13 bases. From germline, CDR1 is SGHDT and CDR2 YYEEEE. This CDR3 is built from 15 residues. Written as DNA, the CDR3 is TGTGCCAGCAGCTTAACTCAGACGGGGTCCTACGAGCAGTACTTC. This encodes CASSLTQTGSYEQYF.

This chain connects TRBV6-5 to TRBJ2-3; 8 bases agree with TRBD1. V shed 7 bases and J 1 base; nucleotides not matched to a gene: 7. The germline V gene has CDR1 MNHEY and CDR2 SVGAGI. The CDR3 is 15 residues long. The CDR3 DNA follows: TGTGCCAGCAAACTTGGACAGGGTGGCACAGATACGCAGTATTTT. This sequence encodes CASKLGQGGTDTQYF.

The gene calls are TRBV30 and TRBJ2-3; 7 positions agree with TRBD2. V was pared by 0 bases and J by 5 bases, with 11 bases of the junction left unmatched. Germline lookup yields CDR1 GTSNPN and CDR2 SVGIG (reference sequence). CDR3 size: 16 residues. The CDR3 DNA reads as TGTGCCTGGAGTGTACTCGGCGGGAGCGTCCAAGATACGCAGTATTTT. Its protein is CAWSVLGGSVQDTQYF.

J is TRBJ2-7 and V is TRBV4-2, with D possibly being TRBD1 (6 bases). Germline values: CDR1 LGHNA, CDR2 YNFKEQ. The CDR3 spans 13 residues. V lost 8 bases, J lost 2 bases, and 13 bases lay in between. Written as DNA, the CDR3 is TGTGCCAGCGGATGGGACAACGCCTACGAGCAGTACTTC. Translation: CASGWDNAYEQYF.

The chain joins TRBV21-1 to TRBJ1-5; no check of the table's D call, TRBD1, against the DNA was made. TRBV21-1 constitutes a pseudogene. The length of the CDR3 is 18 residues. The CDR3 here is CASTRGQGSWFSNQPQHF. CDR3 in DNA: TGTGCCAGCACGAGGGGGCAGGGGAGCTGGTTTAGCAATCAGCCCCAGCATTTT.